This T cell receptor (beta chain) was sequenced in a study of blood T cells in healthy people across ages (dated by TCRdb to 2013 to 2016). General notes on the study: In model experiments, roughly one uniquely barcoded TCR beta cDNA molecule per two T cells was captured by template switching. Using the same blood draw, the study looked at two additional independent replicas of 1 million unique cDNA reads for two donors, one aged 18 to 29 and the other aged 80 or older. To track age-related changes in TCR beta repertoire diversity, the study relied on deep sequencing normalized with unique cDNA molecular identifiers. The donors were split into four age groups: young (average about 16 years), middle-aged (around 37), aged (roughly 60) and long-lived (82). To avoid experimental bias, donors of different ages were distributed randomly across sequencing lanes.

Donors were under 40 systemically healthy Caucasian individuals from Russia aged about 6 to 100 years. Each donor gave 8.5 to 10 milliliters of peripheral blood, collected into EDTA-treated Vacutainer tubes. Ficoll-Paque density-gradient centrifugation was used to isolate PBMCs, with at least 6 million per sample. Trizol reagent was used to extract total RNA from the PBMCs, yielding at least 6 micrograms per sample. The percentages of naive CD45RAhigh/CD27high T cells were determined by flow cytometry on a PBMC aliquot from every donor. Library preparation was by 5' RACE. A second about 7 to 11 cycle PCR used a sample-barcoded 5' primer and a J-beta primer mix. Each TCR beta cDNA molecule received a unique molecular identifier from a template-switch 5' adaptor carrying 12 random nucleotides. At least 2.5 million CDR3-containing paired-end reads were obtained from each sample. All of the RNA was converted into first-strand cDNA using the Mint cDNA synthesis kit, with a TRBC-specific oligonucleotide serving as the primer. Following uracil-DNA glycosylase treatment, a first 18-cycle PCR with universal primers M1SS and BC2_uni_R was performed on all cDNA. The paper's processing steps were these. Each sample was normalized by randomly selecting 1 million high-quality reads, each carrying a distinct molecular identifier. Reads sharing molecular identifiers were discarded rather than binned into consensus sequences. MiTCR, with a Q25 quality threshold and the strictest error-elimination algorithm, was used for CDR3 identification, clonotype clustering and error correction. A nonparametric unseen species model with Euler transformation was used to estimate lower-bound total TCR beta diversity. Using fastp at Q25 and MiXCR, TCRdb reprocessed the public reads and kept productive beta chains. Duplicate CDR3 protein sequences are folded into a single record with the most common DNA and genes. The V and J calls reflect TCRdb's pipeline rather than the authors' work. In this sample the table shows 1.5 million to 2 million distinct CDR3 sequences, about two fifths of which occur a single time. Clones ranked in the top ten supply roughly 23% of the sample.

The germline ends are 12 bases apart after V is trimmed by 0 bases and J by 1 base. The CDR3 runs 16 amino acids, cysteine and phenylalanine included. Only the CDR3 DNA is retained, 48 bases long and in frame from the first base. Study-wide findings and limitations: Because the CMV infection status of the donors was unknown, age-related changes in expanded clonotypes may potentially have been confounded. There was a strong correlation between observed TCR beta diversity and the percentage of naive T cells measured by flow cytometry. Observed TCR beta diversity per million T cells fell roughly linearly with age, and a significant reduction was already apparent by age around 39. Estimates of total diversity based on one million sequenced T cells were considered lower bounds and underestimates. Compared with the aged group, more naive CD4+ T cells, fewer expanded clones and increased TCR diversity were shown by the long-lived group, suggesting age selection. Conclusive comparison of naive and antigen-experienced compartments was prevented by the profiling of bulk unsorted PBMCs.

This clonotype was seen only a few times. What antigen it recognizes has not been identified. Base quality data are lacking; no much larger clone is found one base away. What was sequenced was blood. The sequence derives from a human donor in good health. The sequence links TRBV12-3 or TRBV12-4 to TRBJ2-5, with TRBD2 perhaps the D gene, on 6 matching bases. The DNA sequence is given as TGTGCCAGCAGTTTAGCGCTCGGGAGCACCCAAGAGACCCAGTACTTC. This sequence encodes CASSLALGSTQETQYF.